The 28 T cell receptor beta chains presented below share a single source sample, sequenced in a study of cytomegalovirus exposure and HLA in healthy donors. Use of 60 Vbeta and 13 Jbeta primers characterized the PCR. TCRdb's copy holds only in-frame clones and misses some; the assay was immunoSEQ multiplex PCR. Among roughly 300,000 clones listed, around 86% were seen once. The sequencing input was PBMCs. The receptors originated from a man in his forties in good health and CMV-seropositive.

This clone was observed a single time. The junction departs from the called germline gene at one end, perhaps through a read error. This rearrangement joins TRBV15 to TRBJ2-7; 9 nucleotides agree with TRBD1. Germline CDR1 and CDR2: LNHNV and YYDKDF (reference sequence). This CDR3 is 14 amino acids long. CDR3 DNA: TGTGCCACCAGCCCCACCCGGGACAGGGTGAATGCCGACTTC. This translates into CATSPTRDRVNADF.

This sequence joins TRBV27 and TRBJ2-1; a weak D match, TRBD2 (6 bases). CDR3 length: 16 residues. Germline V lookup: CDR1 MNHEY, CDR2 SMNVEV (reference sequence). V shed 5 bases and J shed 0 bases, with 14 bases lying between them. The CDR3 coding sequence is TGTGCCAGCAGTCCACACGGGGGTATCTCCTACAATGAGCAGTTCTTC. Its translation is CASSPHGGISYNEQFF.

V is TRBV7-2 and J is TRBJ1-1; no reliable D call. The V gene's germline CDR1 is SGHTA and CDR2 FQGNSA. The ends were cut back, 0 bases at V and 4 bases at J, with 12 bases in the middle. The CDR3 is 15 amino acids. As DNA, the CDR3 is TGTGCCAGCAGCTTAGCAGGACTCGGTGGCACTGAAGCTTTCTTT. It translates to CASSLAGLGGTEAFF.

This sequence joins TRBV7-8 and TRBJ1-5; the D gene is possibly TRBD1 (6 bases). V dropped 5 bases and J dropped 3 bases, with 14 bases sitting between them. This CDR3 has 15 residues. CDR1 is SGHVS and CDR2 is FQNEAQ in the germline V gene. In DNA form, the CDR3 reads TGTGCCAGCAGCCCTATTAGGGACATCAATCAGCCCCAGCATTTT. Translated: CASSPIRDINQPQHF. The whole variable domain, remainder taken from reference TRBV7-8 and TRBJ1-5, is GAGVSQSPRYKVAKRGQDVALRCDPISGHVSLFWYQQALGQGPEFLTYFQNEAQLDKSGLPSDRFFAERPEGSVSTLKIQRTQQEDSAVYLCASSPIRDINQPQHFGDGTRLSIL.

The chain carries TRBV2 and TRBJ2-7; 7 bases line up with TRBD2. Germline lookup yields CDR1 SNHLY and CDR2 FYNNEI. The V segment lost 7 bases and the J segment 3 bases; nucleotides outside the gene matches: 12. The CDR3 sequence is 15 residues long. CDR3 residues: CASTARAAGSYEQYF. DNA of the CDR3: TGTGCCAGCACCGCGAGGGCAGCGGGGAGCTACGAGCAGTACTTC.

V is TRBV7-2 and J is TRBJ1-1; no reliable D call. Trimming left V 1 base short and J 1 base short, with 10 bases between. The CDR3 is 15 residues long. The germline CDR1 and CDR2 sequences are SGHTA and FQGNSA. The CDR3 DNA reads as TGTGCCAGCAGCTTAGAGCCCCCGAAGAACACTGAAGCTTTCTTT. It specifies CASSLEPPKNTEAFF.

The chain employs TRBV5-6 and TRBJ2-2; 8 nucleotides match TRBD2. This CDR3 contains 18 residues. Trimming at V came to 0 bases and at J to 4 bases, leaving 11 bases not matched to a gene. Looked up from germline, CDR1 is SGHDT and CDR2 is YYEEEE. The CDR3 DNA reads TGTGCCAGCAGCTTGGCGGGACTAGAAATTTTTCCCACCGGGGAGCTGTTTTTT. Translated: CASSLAGLEIFPTGELFF. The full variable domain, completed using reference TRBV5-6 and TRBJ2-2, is DAGVTQSPTHLIKTRGQQVTLRCSPKSGHDTVSWYQQALGQGPQFIFQYYEEEERQRGNFPDRFSGHQFPNYSSELNVNALLLGDSALYLCASSLAGLEIFPTGELFFGEGSRLTVL.

The CDR3 coding sequence is TGTGCCAGCAGCTTGACAGGGATGAACACTGAAGCTTTCTTT. This encodes CASSLTGMNTEAFF. This chain joins TRBV5-6 and TRBJ1-1; D is possibly TRBD1 (6 bases). Per germline, CDR1 SGHDT and CDR2 YYEEEE. The CDR3 is 14 residues long. V lost 1 base, J lost 0 bases, and 7 bases lay in between.

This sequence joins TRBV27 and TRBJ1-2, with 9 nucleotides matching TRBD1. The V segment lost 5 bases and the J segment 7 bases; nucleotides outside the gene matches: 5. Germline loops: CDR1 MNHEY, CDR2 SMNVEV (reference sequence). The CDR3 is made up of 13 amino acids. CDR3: CASSQRQGVGYTF. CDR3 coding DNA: TGTGCCAGCAGTCAACGACAGGGGGTTGGCTACACCTTC.

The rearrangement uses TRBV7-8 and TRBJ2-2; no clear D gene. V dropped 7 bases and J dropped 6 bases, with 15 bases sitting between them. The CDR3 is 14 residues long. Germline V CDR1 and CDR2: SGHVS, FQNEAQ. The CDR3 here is CASTPSTGPGELFF. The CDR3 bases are TGTGCCAGCACCCCTTCGACGGGTCCCGGGGAGCTGTTTTTT.

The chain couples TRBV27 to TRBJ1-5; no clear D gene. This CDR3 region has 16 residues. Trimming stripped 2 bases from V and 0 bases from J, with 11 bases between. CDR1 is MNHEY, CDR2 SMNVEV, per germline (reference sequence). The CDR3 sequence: CASSLRSDYSNQPQHF. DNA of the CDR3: TGTGCCAGCAGTTTACGGTCGGACTATAGCAATCAGCCCCAGCATTTT.

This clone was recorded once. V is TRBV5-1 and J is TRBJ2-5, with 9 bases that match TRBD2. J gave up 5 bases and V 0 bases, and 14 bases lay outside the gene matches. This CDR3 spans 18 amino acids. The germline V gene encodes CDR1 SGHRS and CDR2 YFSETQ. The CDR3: CASSLGGASGERSETQYF. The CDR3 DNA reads TGCGCCAGCAGCTTGGGGGGGGCTAGCGGGGAGAGAAGCGAGACCCAGTACTTC.

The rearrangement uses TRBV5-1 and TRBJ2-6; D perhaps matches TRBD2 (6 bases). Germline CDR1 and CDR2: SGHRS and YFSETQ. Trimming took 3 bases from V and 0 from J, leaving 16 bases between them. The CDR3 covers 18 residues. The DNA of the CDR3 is TGCGCCAGCAGCTCCTTCGGAGGGCCTACCTCTGGGGCCAACGTCCTGACTTTC. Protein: CASSSFGGPTSGANVLTF.

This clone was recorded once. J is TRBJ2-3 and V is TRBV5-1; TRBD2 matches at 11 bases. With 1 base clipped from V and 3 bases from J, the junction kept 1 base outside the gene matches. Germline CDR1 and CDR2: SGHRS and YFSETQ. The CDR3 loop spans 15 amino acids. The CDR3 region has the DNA TGCGCCAGCAGCTTGTGGACTAGCGGGACAGATACGCAGTATTTT. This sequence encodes CASSLWTSGTDTQYF. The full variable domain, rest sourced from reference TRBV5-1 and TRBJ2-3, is KAGVTQTPRYLIKTRGQQVTLSCSPISGHRSVSWYQQTPGQGLQFLFEYFSETQRNKGNFPGRFSGRQFSNSRSEMNVSTLELGDSALYLCASSLWTSGTDTQYFGPGTRLTVL.

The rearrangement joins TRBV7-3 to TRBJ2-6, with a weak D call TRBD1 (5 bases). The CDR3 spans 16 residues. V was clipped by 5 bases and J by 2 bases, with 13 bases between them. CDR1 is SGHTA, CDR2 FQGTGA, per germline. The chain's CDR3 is CASSRDGHPGANVLTF. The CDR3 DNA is TGTGCCAGCAGCAGAGACGGACACCCTGGGGCCAACGTCCTGACTTTC. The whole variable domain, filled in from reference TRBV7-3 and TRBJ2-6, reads GAGVSQTPSNKVTEKGKYVELRCDPISGHTALYWYRQSLGQGPEFLIYFQGTGAADDSGLPNDRFFAVRPEGSVSTLKIQRTERGDSAVYLCASSRDGHPGANVLTFGAGSRLTVL.

The CDR3 DNA follows: TGTGCCAGCAGCCCCGTCGGGACAGGGTTCGGGACCTTC. Its translation: CASSPVGTGFGTF. V and J are TRBV11-2 and TRBJ1-2, with TRBD1 identical over 9 bases. After removal of 5 bases from V and 14 bases from J, the junction contained 12 bases not matched to a gene. Germline assignment: CDR1 SGHAT and CDR2 FQNNGV. CDR3 size: 13 residues.

The CDR3 sequence is CASSYERPGEKQYF. CDR3 nucleotide sequence: TGTGCCAGCAGTTACGAACGGCCAGGGGAGAAGCAGTACTTC. The chain has TRBV6-6 and TRBJ2-7; D is perhaps TRBD1 (6 bases). CDR3 size: 14 residues. The ends were cut back, 2 bases at V and 8 bases at J, with 16 bases in the middle. Germline loops: CDR1 MNHNY, CDR2 SVGAGI (reference sequence).

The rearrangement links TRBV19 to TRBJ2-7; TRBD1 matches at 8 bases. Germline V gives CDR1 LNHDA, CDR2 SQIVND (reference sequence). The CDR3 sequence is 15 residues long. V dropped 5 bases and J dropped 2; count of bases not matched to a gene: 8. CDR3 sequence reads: CASSPTGGATYEQYF. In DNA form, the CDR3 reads TGTGCCAGTAGTCCCACAGGGGGAGCAACCTACGAGCAGTACTTC.

The CDR3 nucleotides are TGTGCCAGCAGCCTGACCCAGGGGGCGCAAGCTTTCTTT. Translation gives CASSLTQGAQAFF. V is TRBV2 and J is TRBJ1-1; TRBD1 matches at 8 bases. There are 13 residues in the CDR3. With V trimmed by 6 bases and J by 9 bases, 9 bases remained unmatched. From germline, CDR1 is SNHLY and CDR2 FYNNEI.

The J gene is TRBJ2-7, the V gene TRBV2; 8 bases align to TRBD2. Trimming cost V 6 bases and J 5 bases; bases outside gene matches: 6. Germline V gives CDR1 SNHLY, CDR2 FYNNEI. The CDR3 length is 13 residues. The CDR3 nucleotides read TGTGCCAGCAGCCGGGAGGGCCGGGACGAGCAGTACTTC. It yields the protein CASSREGRDEQYF.

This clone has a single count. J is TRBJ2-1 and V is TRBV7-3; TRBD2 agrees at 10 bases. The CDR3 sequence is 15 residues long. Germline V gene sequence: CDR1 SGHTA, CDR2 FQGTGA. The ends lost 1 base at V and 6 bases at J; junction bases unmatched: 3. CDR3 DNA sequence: TGTGCCAGCAGCTTAAATCTAGCGGGAGTCAATGAGCAGTTCTTC. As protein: CASSLNLAGVNEQFF. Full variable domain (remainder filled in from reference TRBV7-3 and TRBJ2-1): GAGVSQTPSNKVTEKGKYVELRCDPISGHTALYWYRQSLGQGPEFLIYFQGTGAADDSGLPNDRFFAVRPEGSVSTLKIQRTERGDSAVYLCASSLNLAGVNEQFFGPGTRLTVL.

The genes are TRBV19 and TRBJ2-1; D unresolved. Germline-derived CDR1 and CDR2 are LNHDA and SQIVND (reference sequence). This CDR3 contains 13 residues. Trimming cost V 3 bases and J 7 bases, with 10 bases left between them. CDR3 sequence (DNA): TGTGCCAGTAGTATGATAGGAGCGAATGAGCAGTTCTTC. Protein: CASSMIGANEQFF.

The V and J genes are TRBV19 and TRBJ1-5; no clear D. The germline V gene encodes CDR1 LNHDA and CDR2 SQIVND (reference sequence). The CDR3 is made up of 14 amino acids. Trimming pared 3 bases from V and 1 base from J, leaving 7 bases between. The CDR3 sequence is CASSISMSNQPQHF. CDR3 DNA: TGTGCCAGTAGTATTAGTATGAGCAATCAGCCCCAGCATTTT.

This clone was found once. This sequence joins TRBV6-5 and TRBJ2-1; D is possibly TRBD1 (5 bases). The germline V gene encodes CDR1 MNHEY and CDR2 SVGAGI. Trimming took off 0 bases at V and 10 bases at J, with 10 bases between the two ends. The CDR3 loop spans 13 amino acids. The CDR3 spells CASSYSAGNEQFF. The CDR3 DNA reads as TGTGCCAGCAGTTACTCAGCAGGGAACGAGCAGTTCTTC.

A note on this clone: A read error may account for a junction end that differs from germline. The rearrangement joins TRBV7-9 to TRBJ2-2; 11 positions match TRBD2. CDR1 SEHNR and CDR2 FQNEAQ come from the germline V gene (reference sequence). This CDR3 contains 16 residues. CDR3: CSSSLLLAGGIGELFF. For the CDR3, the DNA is TGTTCCAGCAGCTTACTCCTAGCGGGAGGAATCGGGGAGCTGTTTTTT.

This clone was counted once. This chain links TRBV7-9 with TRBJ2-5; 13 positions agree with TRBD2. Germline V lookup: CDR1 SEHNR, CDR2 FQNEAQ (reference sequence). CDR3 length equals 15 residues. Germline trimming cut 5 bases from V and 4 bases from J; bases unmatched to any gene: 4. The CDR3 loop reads CASSQGLAGIETQYF. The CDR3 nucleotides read TGTGCCAGCAGCCAGGGACTAGCGGGAATAGAGACCCAGTACTTC.

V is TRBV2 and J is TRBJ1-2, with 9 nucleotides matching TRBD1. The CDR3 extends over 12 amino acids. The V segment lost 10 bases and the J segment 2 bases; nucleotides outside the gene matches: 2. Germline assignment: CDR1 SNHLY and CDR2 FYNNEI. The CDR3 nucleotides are TGTGCCACCGGACAGGGGAACTATGGCTACACCTTC. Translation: CATGQGNYGYTF.

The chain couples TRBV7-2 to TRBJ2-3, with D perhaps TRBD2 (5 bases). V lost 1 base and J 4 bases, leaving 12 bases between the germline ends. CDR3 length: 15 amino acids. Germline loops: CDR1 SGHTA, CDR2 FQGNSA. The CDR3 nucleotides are TGTGCCAGCAGCTTAGGGTGGATGGGAGCAGATACGCAGTATTTT. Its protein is CASSLGWMGADTQYF.